These T cell receptor beta chains were read from a single sample in a study of vaccination effects on CD4 cells after COVID-19. Generated by immunoSEQ multiplex PCR, the TCRdb table keeps only in-frame clones and is missing some. This sample has 20,000 to 25,000 clones, with 68% found just once. These receptors have no identified antigens. This specimen consisted of CD4+ T cells from PBMCs cultured with HCoV-NL63 spike peptides, obtained before COVID-19 vaccination. The receptors here all came from a human donor who received a COVID-19 vaccine. Both conserved end residues are part of each CDR3. Size is stated for part of the rows, as once, few or many counts, or as a class when the clone is expanded.

j_gene | v_gene | abundance | CDR3aa
TRBJ1-2 | TRBV11-2 | NA | CASSYDRGSGYGYTF
TRBJ2-3 | TRBV18 | NA | CASSPGIGPITDTQYF
TRBJ1-5 | TRBV3-1/TRBV3-2 | NA | CASSQGTGDQPQHF
TRBJ1-1 | TRBV11-1 | NA | CASSLARLNTEAFF
TRBJ1-2 | TRBV2 | NA | CASSEAETGNNYGYTF
TRBJ2-7 | TRBV29-1 | once | CSVVRGQYSYEQYF
TRBJ2-7 | TRBV27 | NA | CASSSGASYEQYF
TRBJ2-4 | TRBV2 | NA | CASSGEATVIQYF
TRBJ2-3 | TRBV5-1 | NA | CASSVTGGPGTDTQYF
TRBJ2-5 | TRBV2 | once | CASISPESQETQYF
TRBJ2-7 | TRBV6-1 | few | CASSESLSGPVRVYEQYF
TRBJ2-5 | TRBV7-7 | NA | CASSSGGLAGIGAETQYF
TRBJ1-5 | TRBV29-1 | NA | CSVQEPNQPQHF
TRBJ2-5 | TRBV3-1/TRBV3-2 | NA | CASSLKGPQYF
TRBJ1-5 | TRBV6-5 | medium-sized | CASSAQTAGNQPQHF
TRBJ2-7 | TRBV5-4 | NA | CASSLAPAGGLSYEQYF
TRBJ2-7 | TRBV11-3 | NA | CASRRPGLAGVSSYEQYF
TRBJ2-5 | TRBV18 | NA | CASSPDKIQETQYF
TRBJ1-4 | TRBV12-1 | NA | CASSFDAGIGRTYSLSNEKLFF
TRBJ2-1 | TRBV3-1/TRBV3-2 | NA | CASSPHRSVNNEQFF
TRBJ1-5 | TRBV19 | NA | CASSDTVKQPQHF
TRBJ2-1 | TRBV4-2 | NA | CASSRDILQGDNEQFF
TRBJ2-1 | TRBV6-4 | few | CASRPLTSGIRDGSYNEQFF
TRBJ2-1 | TRBV27 | NA | CASSFLVLAGSYNEQFF
TRBJ2-5 | TRBV7-9 | NA | CASSLAVQGVGRETQYF
TRBJ1-5 | TRBV27 | few | CASRSLQGPYQPQHF
TRBJ2-6 | TRBV3-1/TRBV3-2 | few | CASSQQTGSASGANVLTF
TRBJ2-7 | TRBV7-9 | NA | CASRTGGPSYEQYF
TRBJ2-2 | TRBV11-1 | NA | CASSLMGGGTGELFF
TRBJ2-1 | TRBV6-5 | NA | CASSYEGIEQFF
TRBJ2-5 | TRBV5-1 | NA | CASSLGRTGQETQYF
TRBJ2-1 | TRBV4-1 | few | CASSLEIGTSGFVEQFF
TRBJ2-5 | TRBV24-1 | NA | CATSDWQGNQETQYF
TRBJ2-1 | TRBV11-3 | few | CASSLDQGGSSSYNEQFF
TRBJ2-1 | TRBV18 | NA | CASSPTQGGSYNEQFF
TRBJ1-1 | TRBV30 | NA | CAWSAQGGGLEAFF
TRBJ2-5 | TRBV18 | NA | CASSLSGAQETQYF
TRBJ1-2 | TRBV5-7 | NA | CASSLSAGGDYGYTF
TRBJ1-2 | TRBV12-3/TRBV12-4 | NA | CASSPGGAGGYTF
TRBJ1-6 | TRBV19 | NA | CASGVRGPNSPLHF
TRBJ2-5 | TRBV7-7 | few | CASSTGRRYQETQYF
TRBJ2-6 | TRBV18 | NA | CASSQFRTGPSGANVLTF
TRBJ2-6 | TRBV19 | NA | CASSIVLAGANVLTF
TRBJ1-1 | TRBV30 | NA | CAWTVVGGQRWGMNTEAFF
TRBJ2-7 | TRBV6-6 | NA | CASSKTSGSSYEQYF
TRBJ2-1 | TRBV4-1 | NA | CASSQDVPREQFF
TRBJ2-1 | TRBV9 | NA | CASSGSSGGAVETNEQFF
TRBJ2-7 | TRBV5-1 | NA | CASSLGGRQSYEQYF
TRBJ2-1 | TRBV6-5 | NA | CASSYSSGFSYNEQFF
TRBJ1-4 | TRBV25-1 | NA | CASSVGQANEKLFF
TRBJ1-2 | TRBV5-4 | NA | CASTFRGGNYGYTF
TRBJ2-5 | TRBV19 | NA | CASSSLAGGHGQTQYF
TRBJ1-1 | TRBV10-2 | few | CASSEFLGTGNTEAFF
TRBJ2-3 | TRBV7-6 | NA | CASSLAFGQGVADTQYF
TRBJ1-1 | TRBV5-1 | NA | CASSQSGGGNVNTEAFF
TRBJ1-1 | TRBV18 | NA | CASSPATSYVRTSEAFF
TRBJ1-6 | TRBV18 | NA | CASSPWGGYETSPLHF
TRBJ2-7 | TRBV25-1 | NA | CASSALEYYEQYF
TRBJ2-7 | TRBV3-1/TRBV3-2 | NA | CASSQDDRGINF
TRBJ1-5 | TRBV6-1 | NA | CASSEGAVEPQHF